The next 9 T cell receptor beta chains were all read from a single sample in a study of OX40 agonist ivuxolimab in advanced cancers. Method: immunoSEQ multiplex PCR; TCRdb's copy keeps in-frame clones and lacks some. Of about 93,000 clones detected, roughly 94% appear once; the ten largest clones hold approximately 2.4%. Sample: CD4+ or CD8+ T cells sorted from blood, taken in a trial of the OX40 agonist ivuxolimab. Every receptor here comes from an adult with an advanced solid tumor such as melanoma, head and neck, liver or kidney cancer.

The chain couples TRBV12-5 to TRBJ2-1; the D is unclear. V lost 2 bases, J lost 3 bases, and 8 bases lay in between. The CDR3 is made up of 14 amino acids. Per the germline V gene, CDR1 is LGHNT and CDR2 is FRNRAP. The CDR3 loop reads CASGLPNGYNEQFF. The CDR3 region has the DNA TGTGCTAGTGGTTTGCCTAATGGCTACAATGAGCAGTTCTTC.

The genes are TRBV21-1 and TRBJ1-2. TRBV21-1 counts as a pseudogene. This CDR3 is built from 15 residues. CDR3 bases: TGTGCCAGCAGCTCCCTGGGCGGCGGTGACTATGGCTACACCTTC. Its protein is CASSSLGGGDYGYTF.

This rearrangement joins TRBV27 to TRBJ2-3, with TRBD2 matching over 8 bases. Germline trimming cut 4 bases from V and 6 bases from J; bases unmatched to any gene: 12. The germline gives CDR1 MNHEY, CDR2 SMNVEV (reference sequence). This CDR3 has 16 amino acids. This CDR3 is CASSSSHLTSVDTQYF. As DNA, the CDR3 is TGTGCCAGCAGTTCGTCTCACCTGACTAGCGTGGATACGCAGTATTTT.

This clone has a single count. The V gene is TRBV27, the J gene TRBJ2-7; the D gene is possibly TRBD1 (6 bases). The CDR3 has 13 amino acids. V was pared by 6 bases and J by 7 bases, with 16 bases between. Germline CDR1 is MNHEY and CDR2 is SMNVEV (reference sequence). The CDR3 loop is CASSSGHRREQYF. DNA of the CDR3: TGTGCCAGCAGCTCGGGACACCGAAGGGAGCAGTACTTC.

The genes are TRBV11-2 and TRBJ2-1; 7 bases align to TRBD1. The CDR3 length is 15 residues. Germline CDR1 is SGHAT and CDR2 is FQNNGV. V shed 1 base and J 2 bases; nucleotides not matched to a gene: 2. The CDR3 sequence is CASSLGQGTYNEQFF. As DNA, the CDR3 is TGTGCCAGCAGCTTAGGACAGGGAACCTACAATGAGCAGTTCTTC. Drawing the rest from reference TRBV11-2 and TRBJ2-1, the complete variable domain is EAGVAQSPRYKIIEKRQSVAFWCNPISGHATLYWYQQILGQGPKLLIQFQNNGVVDDSQLPKDRFSAERLKGVDSTLKIQPAKLEDSAVYLCASSLGQGTYNEQFFGPGTRLTVL.

As for this clone: Other DNA sequences in the sample encode the same CDR3. This CDR3 is CASSLLATNEKLFF. The CDR3 region has the DNA TGTGCCAGCAGCCTGCTTGCAACTAATGAAAAACTGTTTTTT. V usage is TRBV5-6 and J usage is TRBJ1-4; D is unclear. Germline loops: CDR1 SGHDT, CDR2 YYEEEE. V was clipped by 4 bases and J by 0 bases, with 7 bases between them. This CDR3 is built from 14 residues.

The chain has TRBV30 and TRBJ2-7; 9 positions match TRBD1. Germline trimming cut 1 base from V and 5 bases from J; bases unmatched to any gene: 12. This CDR3 spans 16 amino acids. Germline V CDR1 and CDR2: GTSNPN, SVGIG (reference sequence). The chain's CDR3 is CAWSAVRQGEGDEQYF. The CDR3 nucleotides read TGTGCCTGGAGTGCCGTAAGACAGGGGGAAGGCGACGAGCAGTACTTC.

The genes are TRBV6-5 and TRBJ1-2, with D perhaps TRBD1 (6 bases). CDR1 and CDR2 (germline): MNHEY, SVGAGI. The V end lost 8 bases, the J end lost 3 bases, and 16 bases lay between the germline ends. CDR3 length: 14 residues. The CDR3 sequence is CASYSRGPYYGYTF. The CDR3 bases are TGTGCCAGCTATTCCCGGGGGCCGTACTATGGCTACACCTTC.

The chain uses TRBV10-2 and TRBJ1-5; no definite D call. V lost 4 bases to trimming and J lost 5 bases, with 6 bases between them. Germline CDR1 WSHSY, CDR2 SAAADI. There are 12 residues in the CDR3. CDR3 in DNA: TGCGCCAGCAGTGGGAGAGATCAGCCCCAGCATTTT. It is translated as CASSGRDQPQHF.